The 14 T cell receptor beta chains below were found in one sample sequenced in a study of metastatic and nonmetastatic thyroid tumors. Among the patients, none had received any treatment before thyroid surgery. Using MiXCR, TCRdb reanalyzed the PCR reads. The top ten clones hold about 23% of a sample with about 5,000 clones, roughly 19% of them seen once. The sample comprised adjacent normal tissue. All receptors come from a male donor with papillary thyroid cancer or a benign thyroid nodule (not recorded which). Some clones in this sample may be carry-over from other donors' samples.

This clone counts as medium-sized. The chain joins TRBV15 to TRBJ2-3, with 8 bases identical to TRBD1. The ends lost 5 bases at V and 4 bases at J; junction bases unmatched: 11. Per the germline V gene, CDR1 is LNHNV and CDR2 is YYDKDF (reference sequence). There are 16 residues in the CDR3. The CDR3, as DNA: TGTGCCACCAGCTCACCCGTCGGACAGGGCTCAGATACGCAGTATTTT. Translating gives CATSSPVGQGSDTQYF.

The rearrangement links TRBV20-1 to TRBJ1-6, with D possibly being TRBD1 (5 bases). V was pared by 2 bases and J by 9 bases, with 26 bases between. Germline CDR1 DFQATT, CDR2 SNEGSKA (reference sequence). The CDR3 spans 18 residues. CDR3 DNA sequence: TGCAGTGCTAGACCTTATACAGCAGGGACTTCTTTAGGTTCACCCCTCCACTTT. Translating it yields CSARPYTAGTSLGSPLHF.

This clone is medium-sized. This chain joins TRBV5-1 and TRBJ2-3; D may be TRBD1 (6 bases). In germline, CDR1 is SGHRS, CDR2 YFSETQ. V lost 2 bases and J lost 2, with 12 bases in between. The CDR3 sequence is 15 residues long. CDR3 sequence (DNA): TGCGCCAGCAGCTTTTGGACAGCTAACACAGATACGCAGTATTTT. Amino acids: CASSFWTANTDTQYF. Drawing the rest from reference TRBV5-1 and TRBJ2-3, the complete variable domain is KAGVTQTPRYLIKTRGQQVTLSCSPISGHRSVSWYQQTPGQGLQFLFEYFSETQRNKGNFPGRFSGRQFSNSRSEMNVSTLELGDSALYLCASSFWTANTDTQYFGPGTRLTVL.

This clone appeared many times. Being one base from a much bigger clone, this may be a read error. V gene TRBV20-1 combines with J gene TRBJ1-3; D unresolved. V lost 0 bases and J 5 bases, leaving 14 bases between the germline ends. The germline gives CDR1 DFQATT, CDR2 SNEGSKA (reference sequence). The CDR3 has 15 residues. The CDR3 DNA reads as TGCAGTGCTAGAGATCAGAGGGTAACCAGAAACACCATATATTTT. Encoded protein: CSARDQRVTRNTIYF.

In its sample, this clone is large. This chain uses TRBV19 with TRBJ1-5; D uncertain. Looked up from germline, CDR1 is LNHDA and CDR2 is SQIVND (reference sequence). Trimming took 3 bases from V and 5 from J, leaving 8 bases between them. The CDR3 is made up of 13 amino acids. CDR3 sequence reads: CASSMQVDQPQHF. In DNA, the CDR3 is TGTGCCAGTAGTATGCAGGTCGATCAGCCCCAGCATTTT.

This clone counts as medium-sized. The chain has TRBV20-1 and TRBJ2-7; 11 bases match TRBD2. V shed 3 bases, J shed 0 bases, and the junction held 4 bases outside the gene matches. This CDR3 comprises 15 residues. Germline CDR1 is DFQATT and CDR2 is SNEGSKA (reference sequence). Here the CDR3 DNA reads TGCAGTGCTAGGGGACTAGCGGACCTCTCCTACGAGCAGTACTTC. Its translation is CSARGLADLSYEQYF.

By frequency in the sample, this clone is medium-sized. The genes are TRBV11-3 and TRBJ2-1; D gene ambiguous. The germline CDR1 and CDR2 sequences are SGHNT and YENEEA. Between the trimmed V and J ends, which lost 2 bases and 0 bases, there was a span of 8 bases. The CDR3 is 15 amino acids. The CDR3 is CASSLRADSYNEQFF. In DNA, the CDR3 is TGTGCCAGCAGCTTAAGAGCAGACTCCTACAATGAGCAGTTCTTC.

This clone was seen a few times. The rearrangement joins TRBV27 to TRBJ1-2, with D hard to call. The V gene's germline CDR1 is MNHEY and CDR2 SMNVEV (reference sequence). CDR3 length equals 15 residues. The V gene lost 6 bases and the J gene lost 3 bases, with 17 bases spanning the gap. The CDR3 region is CASRGTVFGDYGYTF. As DNA, the CDR3 is TGTGCCAGCAGAGGTACGGTGTTCGGTGACTATGGCTACACCTTC.

The chain recombines TRBV20-1 with TRBJ1-4, with D possibly TRBD1 on 6 matching bases. The germline gives CDR1 DFQATT, CDR2 SNEGSKA (reference sequence). CDR3 length: 15 amino acids. V lost 3 bases to trimming and J lost 4 bases, with 15 bases between them. The CDR3 sequence: CSASRPEQGNEKLFF. For the CDR3, the DNA is TGCAGTGCTAGTCGGCCAGAACAGGGTAATGAAAAACTGTTTTTT.

Turning to this clone: This sample includes further DNA sequences coding for the same CDR3. The chain joins TRBV12-5 to TRBJ1-1, with 7 bases aligning to TRBD1. This CDR3 comprises 14 residues. CDR1 and CDR2 (germline): LGHNT, FRNRAP. Trimming took 5 bases from V and 4 from J; bases not matched to a gene: 7. CDR3 bases: TGTGCTAGTGGTCGACGGACAGGCAGCACTGAAGCTTTCTTT. Amino acid sequence: CASGRRTGSTEAFF.

This clone is labeled as medium-sized. The chain has TRBV7-3 and TRBJ1-6, with no clear D. CDR1 and CDR2 (germline): SGHTA, FQGTGA. Trimming took 3 bases from V and 9 from J, leaving 9 bases between them. The CDR3 has 13 amino acids. The CDR3 sequence: CASSFSSTSPLHF. CDR3 in DNA: TGTGCCAGCAGCTTTTCCAGTACTTCACCCCTCCACTTT.

The chain uses TRBV7-9 and TRBJ1-6, with D tentatively TRBD1 (5 bases). The germline CDR1 and CDR2 sequences are SEHNR and FQNEAQ (reference sequence). Trimming shortened V by 5 bases and J by 4 bases, and 12 bases separated the two germline ends. The CDR3 is made up of 15 amino acids. The CDR3 DNA reads as TGTGCCAGCAGCCCTCAGGGAGTATATAATTCACCCCTCCACTTT. It codes for CASSPQGVYNSPLHF.

This clone occurred many times. The V gene is TRBV28, the J gene TRBJ2-1; D gene ambiguous. CDR3 length equals 15 residues. CDR1 MDHEN and CDR2 SYDVKM come from the germline V gene. V was trimmed by 3 bases and J by 0 bases, leaving 9 bases between them. CDR3 sequence (DNA): TGTGCCAGCAGTTTTTTCCCCCTCTCCTACAATGAGCAGTTCTTC. The encoded protein is CASSFFPLSYNEQFF.

This clone came up a few times. Here the CDR3 DNA reads TGTGCCAGCTCCTCTATCCAAGCTGAAGCTTTCTTT. Amino acids: CASSSIQAEAFF. V gene TRBV6-1 combines with J gene TRBJ1-1; D not resolved. The V end was cut by 8 bases, the J end by 6 bases, with 13 bases between. The germline gives CDR1 MNHNS, CDR2 SASEGT. The CDR3 consists of 12 residues.